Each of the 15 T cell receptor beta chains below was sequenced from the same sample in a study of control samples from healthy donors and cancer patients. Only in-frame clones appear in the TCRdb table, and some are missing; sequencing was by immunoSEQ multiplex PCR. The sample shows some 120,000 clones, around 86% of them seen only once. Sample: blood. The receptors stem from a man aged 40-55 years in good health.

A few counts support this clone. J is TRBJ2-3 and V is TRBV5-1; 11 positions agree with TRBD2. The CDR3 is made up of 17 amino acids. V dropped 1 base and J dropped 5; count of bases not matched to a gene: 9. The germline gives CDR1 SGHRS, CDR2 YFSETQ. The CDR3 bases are TGCGCCAGCAGCTTGCTCCCGCTAGCGGGGGGTAGAGATACGCAGTATTTT. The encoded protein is CASSLLPLAGGRDTQYF.

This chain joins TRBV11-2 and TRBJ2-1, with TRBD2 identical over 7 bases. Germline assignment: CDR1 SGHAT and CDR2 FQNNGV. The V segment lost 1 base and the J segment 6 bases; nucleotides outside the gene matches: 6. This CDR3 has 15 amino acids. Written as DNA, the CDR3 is TGTGCCAGCAGCTTAGTGCTAGCGGTGACCAATGAGCAGTTCTTC. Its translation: CASSLVLAVTNEQFF.

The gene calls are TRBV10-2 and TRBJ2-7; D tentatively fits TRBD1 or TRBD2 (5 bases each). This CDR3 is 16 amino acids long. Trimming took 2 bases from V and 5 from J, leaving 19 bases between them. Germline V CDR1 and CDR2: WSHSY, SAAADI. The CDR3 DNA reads TGCGCCAGCAGTGAGGCTAGGCGGGCGAGGGGTGACGAGCAGTACTTC. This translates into CASSEARRARGDEQYF.

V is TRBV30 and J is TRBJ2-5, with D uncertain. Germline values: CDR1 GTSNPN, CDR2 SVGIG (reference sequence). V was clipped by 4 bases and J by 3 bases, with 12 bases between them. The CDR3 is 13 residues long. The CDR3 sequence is CAWKPWPKETQYF. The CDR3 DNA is TGTGCCTGGAAACCCTGGCCGAAAGAGACCCAGTACTTC.

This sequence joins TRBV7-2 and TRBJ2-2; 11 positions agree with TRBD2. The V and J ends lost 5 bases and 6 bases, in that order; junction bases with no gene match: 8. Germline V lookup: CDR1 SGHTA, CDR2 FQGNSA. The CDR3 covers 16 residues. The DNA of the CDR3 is TGTGCCAGCAGCCTAACTAGCGGGGGCTTGGCCGGGGAGCTGTTTTTT. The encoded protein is CASSLTSGGLAGELFF.

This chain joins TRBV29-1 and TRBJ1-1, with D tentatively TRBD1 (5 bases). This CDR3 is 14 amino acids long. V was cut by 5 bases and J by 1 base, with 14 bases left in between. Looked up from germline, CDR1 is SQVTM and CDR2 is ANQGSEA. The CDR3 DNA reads TGCAGCGTTCTCTTCGGGGCCCGGAACACTGAAGCTTTCTTT. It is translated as CSVLFGARNTEAFF.

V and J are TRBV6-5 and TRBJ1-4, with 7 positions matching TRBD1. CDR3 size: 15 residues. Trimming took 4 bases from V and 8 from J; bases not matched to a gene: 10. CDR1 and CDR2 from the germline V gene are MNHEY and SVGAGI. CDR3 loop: CASSSQTGRTEKLFF. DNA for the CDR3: TGTGCCAGCAGTTCGCAGACAGGGCGGACGGAAAAACTGTTTTTT.

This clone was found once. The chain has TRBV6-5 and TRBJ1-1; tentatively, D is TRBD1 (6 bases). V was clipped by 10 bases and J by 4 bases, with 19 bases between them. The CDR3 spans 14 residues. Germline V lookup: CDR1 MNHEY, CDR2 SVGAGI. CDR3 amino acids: CAISKRGAGTEAFF. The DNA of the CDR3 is TGTGCCATATCTAAACGGGGGGCGGGCACTGAAGCTTTCTTT.

CDR3: CASSSGVGPTEAFF. The DNA of the CDR3 is TGTGCCAGCAGCTCAGGGGTCGGTCCCACTGAAGCTTTCTTT. The genes are TRBV13 and TRBJ1-1, with D perhaps matching TRBD1 (6 bases). The length of the CDR3 is 14 residues. Germline values: CDR1 PRHDT, CDR2 FYEKMQ (reference sequence). V lost 4 bases and J lost 4, with 13 bases in between.

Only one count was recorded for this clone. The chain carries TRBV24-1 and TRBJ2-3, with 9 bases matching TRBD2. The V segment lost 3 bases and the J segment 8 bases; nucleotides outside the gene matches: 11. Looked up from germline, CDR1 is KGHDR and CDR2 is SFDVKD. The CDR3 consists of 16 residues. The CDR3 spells CATSDPTTGRGGTQYF. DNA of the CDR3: TGTGCCACCAGTGATCCGACGACAGGGCGGGGGGGTACGCAGTATTTT.

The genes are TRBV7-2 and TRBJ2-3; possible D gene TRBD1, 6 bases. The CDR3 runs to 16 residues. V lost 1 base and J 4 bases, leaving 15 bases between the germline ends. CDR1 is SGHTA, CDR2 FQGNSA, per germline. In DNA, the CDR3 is TGTGCCAGCAGCTTAGTATCCCAGGGGAGCCCAGATACGCAGTATTTT. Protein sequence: CASSLVSQGSPDTQYF.

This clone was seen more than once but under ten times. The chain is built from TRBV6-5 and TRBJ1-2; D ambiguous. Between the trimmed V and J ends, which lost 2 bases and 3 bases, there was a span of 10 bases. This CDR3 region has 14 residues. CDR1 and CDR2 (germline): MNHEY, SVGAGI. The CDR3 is CASSYAIRDYGYTF. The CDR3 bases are TGTGCCAGCAGTTACGCAATAAGGGACTATGGCTACACCTTC.

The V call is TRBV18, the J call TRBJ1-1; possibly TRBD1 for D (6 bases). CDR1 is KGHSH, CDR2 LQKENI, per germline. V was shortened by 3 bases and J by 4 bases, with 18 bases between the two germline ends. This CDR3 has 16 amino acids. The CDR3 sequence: CASSPSGRGGGTEAFF. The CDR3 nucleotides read TGTGCCAGCTCACCCTCGGGGAGGGGAGGGGGCACTGAAGCTTTCTTT.

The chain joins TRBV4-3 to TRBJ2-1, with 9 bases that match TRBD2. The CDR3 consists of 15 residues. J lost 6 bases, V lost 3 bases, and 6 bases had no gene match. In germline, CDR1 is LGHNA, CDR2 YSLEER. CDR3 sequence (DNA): TGCGCCAGCAGCCACCTAGCGGGGCAACCCAATGAGCAGTTCTTC. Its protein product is CASSHLAGQPNEQFF.

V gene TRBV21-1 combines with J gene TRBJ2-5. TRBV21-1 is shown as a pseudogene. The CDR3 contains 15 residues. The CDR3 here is CASSQELVLQETQYF. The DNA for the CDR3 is TGTGCCAGCAGCCAGGAGCTAGTCCTCCAAGAGACCCAGTACTTC.